A selection of T cell receptor beta chains follows, all from one sample in a study of blood T cell repertoires in COVID-19. Repertoires were generated with immunoSEQ multiplex PCR, while TCRdb's copy carries only in-frame clones and drops some. The sample holds some 80,000 clones; about 90% are singletons and the top ten take 2.5%. The sequencing input was peripheral blood. These TCRs come from a human donor in a cohort sampled during active COVID-19. Both conserved end residues are trimmed from each CDR3. The D gene is left open where the match is weak.

j_gene,d_gene,v_gene,CDR3aa
TRBJ2-7,TRBD2,TRBV5-4,ASSPRTSGRTGEQY
TRBJ1-5,NA,TRBV19,ASSIDRQSNQPQH
TRBJ1-5,NA,TRBV19,ASSSGNQPQH
TRBJ1-5,NA,TRBV18,ASSQDRNSNQPQH
TRBJ2-5,NA,TRBV7-9,ASSLEQGLSETQY
TRBJ2-7,NA,TRBV5-5,ASSSYYEQY
TRBJ1-5,NA,TRBV19,ASKSGGEFRPQH
TRBJ1-4,NA,TRBV18,ASSPPQINEKLF
TRBJ2-3,TRBD1,TRBV23-1,ASRPFPPPTTGGYNLYTQY
TRBJ2-7,NA,TRBV10-1,ASSETGNYEQY
TRBJ1-4,NA,TRBV5-6,ASSSAGRAAGEKLF
TRBJ1-6,NA,TRBV27,ASSLTRVGSPLH
TRBJ2-3,NA,TRBV13,ASSLVSGSTDTQY
TRBJ1-1,NA,TRBV6-2/TRBV6-3,ASSYPLGEHDEAF
TRBJ1-5,TRBD1,TRBV29-1,SVALGTGNQPQH
TRBJ1-1,TRBD1,TRBV12-5,ASGPDRVFGEAF
TRBJ2-1,TRBD2,TRBV24-1,ATSDGDSGVRGNEQF
TRBJ2-1,NA,TRBV19,ASSITSGDSYNEQF
TRBJ2-1,TRBD2,TRBV27,ASSRLAGGDEQF
TRBJ2-5,NA,TRBV6-5,ASSYSGGKETQY
TRBJ2-1,TRBD1,TRBV6-6,ASSPLGQGRNNEQF
TRBJ2-3,NA,TRBV5-1,ASSPGAGWGRTDTQY
TRBJ2-2,NA,TRBV30,ANGHYRAGELF
TRBJ1-1,NA,TRBV6-2/TRBV6-3,ASSPGLTRMNTEAF
TRBJ2-1,TRBD1,TRBV11-2,ASSPKDRVGYNEQF